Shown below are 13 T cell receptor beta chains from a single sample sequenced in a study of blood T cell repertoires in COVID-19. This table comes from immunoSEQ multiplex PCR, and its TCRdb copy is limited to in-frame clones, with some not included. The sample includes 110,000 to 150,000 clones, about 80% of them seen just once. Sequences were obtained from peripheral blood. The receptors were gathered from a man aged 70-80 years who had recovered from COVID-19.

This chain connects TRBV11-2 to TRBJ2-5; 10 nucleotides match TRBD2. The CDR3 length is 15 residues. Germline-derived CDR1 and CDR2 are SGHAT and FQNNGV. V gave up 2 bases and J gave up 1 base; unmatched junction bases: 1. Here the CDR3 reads CASSLLAGGQETQYF. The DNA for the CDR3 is TGTGCCAGCAGCTTATTAGCGGGAGGCCAAGAGACCCAGTACTTC.

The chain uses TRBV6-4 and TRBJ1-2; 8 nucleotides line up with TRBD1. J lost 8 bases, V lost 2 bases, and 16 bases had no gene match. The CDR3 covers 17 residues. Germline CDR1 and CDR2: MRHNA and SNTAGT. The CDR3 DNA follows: TGTGCCAGCAGTGACAATATTACGGGACAGGTATCCTACGGCTACACCTTC. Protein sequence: CASSDNITGQVSYGYTF.

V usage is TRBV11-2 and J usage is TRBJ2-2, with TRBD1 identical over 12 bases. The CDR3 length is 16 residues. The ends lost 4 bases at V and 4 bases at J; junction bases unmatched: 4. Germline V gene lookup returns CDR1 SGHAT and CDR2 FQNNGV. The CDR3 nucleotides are TGTGCCAGCAGCTCGGGACAGGGGGCGCCCACCGGGGAGCTGTTTTTT. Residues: CASSSGQGAPTGELFF. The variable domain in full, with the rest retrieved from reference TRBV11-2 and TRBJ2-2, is EAGVAQSPRYKIIEKRQSVAFWCNPISGHATLYWYQQILGQGPKLLIQFQNNGVVDDSQLPKDRFSAERLKGVDSTLKIQPAKLEDSAVYLCASSSGQGAPTGELFFGEGSRLTVL.

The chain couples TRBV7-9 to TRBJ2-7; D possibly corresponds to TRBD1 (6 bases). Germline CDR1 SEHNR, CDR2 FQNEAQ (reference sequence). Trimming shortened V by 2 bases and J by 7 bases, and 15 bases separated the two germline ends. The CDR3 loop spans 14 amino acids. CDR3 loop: CASSLPVQGGEQYF. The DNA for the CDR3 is TGTGCCAGCAGCTTACCCGTACAGGGCGGGGAGCAGTACTTC.

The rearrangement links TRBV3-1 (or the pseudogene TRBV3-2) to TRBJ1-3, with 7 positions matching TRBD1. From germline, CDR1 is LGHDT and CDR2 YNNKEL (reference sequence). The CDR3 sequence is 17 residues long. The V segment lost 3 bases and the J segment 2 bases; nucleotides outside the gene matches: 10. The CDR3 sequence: CASSHPTGSGPGNTIYF. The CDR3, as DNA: TGTGCCAGCAGCCACCCGACAGGGAGCGGTCCTGGAAACACCATATATTTT.

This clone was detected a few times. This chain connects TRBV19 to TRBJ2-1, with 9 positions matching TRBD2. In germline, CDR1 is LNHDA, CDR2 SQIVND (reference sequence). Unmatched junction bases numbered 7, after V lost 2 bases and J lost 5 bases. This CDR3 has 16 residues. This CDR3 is CASSIRLAGLDNEQFF. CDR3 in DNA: TGTGCCAGTAGTATAAGGCTAGCGGGGCTAGACAATGAGCAGTTCTTC.

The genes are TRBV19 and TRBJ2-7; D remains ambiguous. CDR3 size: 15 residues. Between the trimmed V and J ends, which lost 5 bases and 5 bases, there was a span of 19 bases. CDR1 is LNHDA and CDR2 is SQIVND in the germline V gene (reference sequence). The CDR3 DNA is TGTGCCAGTAGTTCTCCGGGTCCTCCCTGGGACGAGCAGTACTTC. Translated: CASSSPGPPWDEQYF.

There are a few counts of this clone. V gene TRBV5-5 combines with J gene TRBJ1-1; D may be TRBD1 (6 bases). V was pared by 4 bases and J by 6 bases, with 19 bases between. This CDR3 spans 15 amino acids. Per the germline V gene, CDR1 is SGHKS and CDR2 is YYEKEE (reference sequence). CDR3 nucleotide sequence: TGTGCCAGCAGCCACGCTGTGGGGGCGGGGGCTGAAGCTTTCTTT. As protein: CASSHAVGAGAEAFF. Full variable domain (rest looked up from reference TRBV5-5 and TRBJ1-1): DAGVTQSPTHLIKTRGQQVTLRCSPISGHKSVSWYQQVLGQGPQFIFQYYEKEERGRGNFPDRFSARQFPNYSSELNVNALLLGDSALYLCASSHAVGAGAEAFFGQGTRLTVV.

CDR3 DNA: TGTGCCAGCAGTGCCACTAGCGATCCTCGCGAGCAGTACTTC. Protein product: CASSATSDPREQYF. The J gene is TRBJ2-7, the V gene TRBV27, with 7 bases that match TRBD2. This CDR3 has 14 amino acids. V lost 5 bases and J lost 6; bases outside the gene matches: 10. Looked up from germline, CDR1 is MNHEY and CDR2 is SMNVEV (reference sequence).

The CDR3 DNA sequence: TGTGCCAGCAGGAGCGGGAGCGGGTCCTACAATGAGCAGTTCTTC. Translation: CASRSGSGSYNEQFF. The rearrangement uses TRBV11-2 and TRBJ2-1; 8 bases agree with TRBD2. V shed 6 bases, J shed 1 base, and the junction held 5 bases outside the gene matches. Germline lookup yields CDR1 SGHAT and CDR2 FQNNGV. This CDR3 is built from 15 residues.

The CDR3 loop is CASSQRGSDTEAFF. The CDR3 DNA follows: TGTGCCAGCAGCCAAAGGGGAAGTGACACTGAAGCTTTCTTT. The chain carries TRBV3-1 (or the pseudogene TRBV3-2) and TRBJ1-1; tentatively, D is TRBD1 (5 bases). CDR1 and CDR2 (germline): LGHDT, YNNKEL (reference sequence). The CDR3 is made up of 14 amino acids. Trimming took 2 bases from V and 3 from J, leaving 10 bases between them.

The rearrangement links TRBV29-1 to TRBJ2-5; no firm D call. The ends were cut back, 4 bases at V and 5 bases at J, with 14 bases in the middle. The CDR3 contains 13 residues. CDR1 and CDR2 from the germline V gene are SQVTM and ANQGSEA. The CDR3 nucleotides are TGCAGCGTTGTTTTAGTCATTGTGGAGACCCAGTACTTC. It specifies CSVVLVIVETQYF.

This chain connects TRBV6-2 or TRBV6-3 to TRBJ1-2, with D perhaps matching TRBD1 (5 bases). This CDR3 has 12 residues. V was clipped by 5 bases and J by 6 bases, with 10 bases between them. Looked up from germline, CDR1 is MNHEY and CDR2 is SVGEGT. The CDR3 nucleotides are TGTGCCAGCAGTGCGGGACGGCATGGCTACACCTTC. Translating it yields CASSAGRHGYTF.